The 24 T cell receptor beta chains presented below share a single source sample, sequenced in a study of control samples from healthy donors and cancer patients (dated by TCRdb to about 2020). The library was made by the immunoSEQ multiplex PCR assay. TCRdb holds this immuneACCESS table with in-frame rearrangements only. Some clones are missing; in checked studies, unresolved V genes explain under half, and the rest has no known cause. The sample contains about 190,000 clones, about 90% of them found a single time. The ten largest clonotypes hold about 2% of the sample. Specimen: blood. The receptor source for this set is a man aged 25-40 years in good health.

The chain is built from TRBV2 and TRBJ1-3; D is unclear. The V and J ends lost 1 base and 0 bases respectively, with 4 bases between them. The CDR3 is 14 amino acids. CDR1 SNHLY and CDR2 FYNNEI come from the germline V gene. The CDR3 DNA reads as TGTGCCAGCAGTGAAGAGGGCTCTGGAAACACCATATATTTT. Amino acid sequence: CASSEEGSGNTIYF.

DNA of the CDR3: TGCGCCAGCAGCTTGTTCGGGCGGGGGGGCACAGATACGCAGTATTTT. Its protein is CASSLFGRGGTDTQYF. The chain links TRBV5-1 to TRBJ2-3; 8 bases agree with TRBD2. The V segment lost 1 base and the J segment 1 base; nucleotides outside the gene matches: 5. In germline, CDR1 is SGHRS, CDR2 YFSETQ. The CDR3 length is 16 residues. Complete variable domain (other parts from reference TRBV5-1 and TRBJ2-3): KAGVTQTPRYLIKTRGQQVTLSCSPISGHRSVSWYQQTPGQGLQFLFEYFSETQRNKGNFPGRFSGRQFSNSRSEMNVSTLELGDSALYLCASSLFGRGGTDTQYFGPGTRLTVL.

The chain uses TRBV27 and TRBJ1-5; a possible D gene is TRBD1 (6 bases). The CDR3 length is 14 residues. Trimming removed 10 bases at V and 5 bases at J, with 18 bases between. Germline assignment: CDR1 MNHEY and CDR2 SMNVEV (reference sequence). The CDR3 coding sequence is TGTGCCACACGGCGGGCAGGGGTTGATCAGCCCCAGCATTTT. Amino acids: CATRRAGVDQPQHF.

CDR3 DNA: TGTGCCAGCAGAGATGACAGGTCGAACACTGAAGCTTTCTTT. It specifies CASRDDRSNTEAFF. The chain is built from TRBV2 and TRBJ1-1, with a possible D match to TRBD1 (6 bases). The CDR3 spans 14 residues. Germline V gives CDR1 SNHLY, CDR2 FYNNEI. Between the trimmed V and J ends, which lost 6 bases and 1 base, there was a span of 12 bases.

CDR3 bases: TGTGCCAGCAGCTTCGCCTCCTACAATGAGCAGTTCTTC. This sequence encodes CASSFASYNEQFF. The V call is TRBV11-2, the J call TRBJ2-1; D unclear. Trimming shortened V by 3 bases and J by 0 bases, and 3 bases separated the two germline ends. This CDR3 has 13 amino acids. The germline CDR1 and CDR2 sequences are SGHAT and FQNNGV.

This clone came up once. The chain combines TRBV3-1 (or the pseudogene TRBV3-2) with TRBJ1-2; 7 nucleotides match TRBD1. V was pared by 4 bases and J by 2 bases, with 4 bases of the junction left unmatched. The CDR3 spans 14 residues. Germline V gives CDR1 LGHDT, CDR2 YNNKEL (reference sequence). The CDR3 loop is CASSPRQGNYGYTF. The CDR3 DNA is TGTGCCAGCAGCCCGAGACAGGGAAACTATGGCTACACCTTC.

The chain joins TRBV2 to TRBJ1-3; D ambiguous. V gave up 9 bases and J gave up 3 bases, with 15 bases separating them. The CDR3 contains 14 residues. Germline CDR1 reads SNHLY; CDR2 reads FYNNEI. CDR3 protein: CASSLVAVGNTIYF. The CDR3 nucleotides are TGTGCCAGTTCTCTTGTGGCCGTTGGAAACACCATATATTTT.

The chain uses TRBV6-5 and TRBJ1-6, with no clear D. The CDR3 is 14 amino acids. Germline V gene sequence: CDR1 MNHEY, CDR2 SVGAGI. V lost 2 bases and J 14 bases, leaving 16 bases between the germline ends. The chain's CDR3 is CASSYRDGSAALHF. The DNA of the CDR3 is TGTGCCAGCAGTTACAGGGATGGGTCGGCGGCCCTCCACTTT.

The gene calls are TRBV11-2 and TRBJ2-3, with D unclear. CDR1 SGHAT and CDR2 FQNNGV come from the germline V gene. CDR3 length equals 16 residues. V gave up 3 bases and J gave up 2 bases, with 15 bases separating them. CDR3 region: CASSFGFSQTTDTQYF. CDR3 DNA: TGTGCCAGCAGCTTCGGCTTTAGCCAAACCACAGATACGCAGTATTTT.

The chain uses TRBV7-9 and TRBJ1-2; D unclear. CDR1 and CDR2 from the germline V gene are SEHNR and FQNEAQ (reference sequence). This CDR3 has 11 amino acids. V lost 5 bases and J 7 bases, leaving 8 bases between the germline ends. CDR3 nucleotide sequence: TGTGCCAGCAGCGCCGGAGGTGGCTACACCTTC. Translating gives CASSAGGGYTF.

The CDR3 sequence: CASQRDRGPDTQYF. CDR3 sequence (DNA): TGTGCCAGCCAGAGGGACAGGGGACCAGATACGCAGTATTTT. This chain links TRBV2 with TRBJ2-3, with TRBD1 matching over 10 bases. Germline CDR1 reads SNHLY; CDR2 reads FYNNEI. With V trimmed by 8 bases and J by 4 bases, 6 bases remained unmatched. The CDR3 is 14 residues long.

The V and J genes are TRBV12-5 and TRBJ2-2; tentatively, D is TRBD2 (7 bases). This CDR3 region has 15 residues. The ends were cut back, 4 bases at V and 6 bases at J, with 15 bases in the middle. Per germline, CDR1 LGHNT and CDR2 FRNRAP. The CDR3 loop reads CASGWVQGGAGELFF. The CDR3, as DNA: TGTGCTAGTGGTTGGGTACAGGGAGGGGCCGGGGAGCTGTTTTTT.

V is TRBV6-5 and J is TRBJ1-4; a weak D match, TRBD1 (6 bases). Germline V gene sequence: CDR1 MNHEY, CDR2 SVGAGI. V gave up 7 bases and J gave up 3 bases, with 15 bases separating them. CDR3 size: 15 residues. CDR3 in DNA: TGTGCCAGCAACATACAGGGCGGGTCTAATGAAAAACTGTTTTTT. Its translation: CASNIQGGSNEKLFF.

This clone was counted a single time. This chain links TRBV7-2 with TRBJ1-2, with TRBD1 identical over 8 bases. Germline trimming cut 1 base from V and 7 bases from J; bases unmatched to any gene: 2. The CDR3 length is 13 residues. Germline CDR1 is SGHTA and CDR2 is FQGNSA. In nucleotides, the CDR3 is TGTGCCAGCAGCTTAGGGCAGGGGGCTGGCTACACCTTC. It specifies CASSLGQGAGYTF.

The chain recombines TRBV18 with TRBJ1-1; D remains ambiguous. This CDR3 spans 14 amino acids. In germline, CDR1 is KGHSH, CDR2 LQKENI. V lost 3 bases to trimming and J lost 5 bases, with 13 bases between them. CDR3 DNA sequence: TGTGCCAGCTCACCCGATTGGGGTGGGACTGAAGCTTTCTTT. It codes for CASSPDWGGTEAFF.

The gene calls are TRBV11-2 and TRBJ2-2; 12 bases line up with TRBD2. J was trimmed by 2 bases and V by 5 bases; bases with no gene match: 6. CDR1 is SGHAT, CDR2 FQNNGV, per germline. The CDR3 consists of 17 residues. The CDR3 protein is CASSKLAGGLNTGELFF. In DNA, the CDR3 is TGTGCCAGCAGCAAACTAGCGGGGGGACTAAACACCGGGGAGCTGTTTTTT. Supplemented by reference TRBV11-2 and TRBJ2-2, the full variable domain reads EAGVAQSPRYKIIEKRQSVAFWCNPISGHATLYWYQQILGQGPKLLIQFQNNGVVDDSQLPKDRFSAERLKGVDSTLKIQPAKLEDSAVYLCASSKLAGGLNTGELFFGEGSRLTVL.

This clone was picked up one time. This chain connects TRBV19 to TRBJ2-7; a possible D gene is TRBD2 (5 bases). V lost 4 bases and J lost 4, with 8 bases in between. CDR1 LNHDA and CDR2 SQIVND come from the germline V gene (reference sequence). The length of the CDR3 is 12 residues. The CDR3 region is CASSTEGYEQYF. DNA of the CDR3: TGTGCCAGTAGTACCGAGGGTTACGAGCAGTACTTC.

The chain is built from TRBV11-2 and TRBJ2-1; maybe TRBD1 (9 bases). Per germline, CDR1 SGHAT and CDR2 FQNNGV. CDR3 size: 16 residues. V lost 4 bases and J 9 bases, leaving 22 bases between the germline ends. CDR3 in DNA: TGTGCCAGCAGCTCGGGGGGGACAGGGACGAGGAGTGAGCAGTTCTTC. Translating it yields CASSSGGTGTRSEQFF.

This sequence joins TRBV15 and TRBJ2-1, with D possibly called TRBD1 or TRBD2 (5 bases each). The CDR3 runs 15 residues. In germline, CDR1 is LNHNV, CDR2 YYDKDF (reference sequence). The V and J ends lost 0 bases and 6 bases respectively, with 12 bases between them. This CDR3 is CATSRDGGSGNEQFF. In nucleotides, the CDR3 is TGTGCCACCAGCAGAGATGGGGGAAGTGGCAATGAGCAGTTCTTC.

This rearrangement joins TRBV24-1 to TRBJ2-1; maybe TRBD1 (5 bases). This CDR3 spans 14 amino acids. CDR1 is KGHDR and CDR2 is SFDVKD in the germline V gene. The V end lost 1 base, the J end lost 8 bases, and 11 bases lay between the germline ends. This CDR3 reads CATSDFGRRDEQFF. The CDR3 region has the DNA TGTGCCACCAGTGATTTCGGTCGCAGGGATGAGCAGTTCTTC.

The rearrangement uses TRBV19 and TRBJ2-1; TRBD2 is a possible D gene (7 bases). The CDR3 spans 16 residues. CDR1 LNHDA and CDR2 SQIVND come from the germline V gene (reference sequence). Trimming took 1 base from V and 3 from J, leaving 13 bases between them. As DNA, the CDR3 is TGTGCCAGTAGTATAGGGGGAGGGGGACGCTACAATGAGCAGTTCTTC. It is translated as CASSIGGGGRYNEQFF.

J is TRBJ2-1 and V is TRBV6-5; 7 positions agree with TRBD1. The germline V gene encodes CDR1 MNHEY and CDR2 SVGAGI. CDR3 size: 15 residues. J lost 6 bases, V lost 5 bases, and 10 bases had no gene match. The CDR3 loop is CASSLTRQGSNEQFF. CDR3 DNA: TGTGCCAGCAGTCTCACCCGACAGGGCTCCAATGAGCAGTTCTTC.

The chain joins TRBV5-5 to TRBJ2-3; D perhaps matches TRBD1 (5 bases). This CDR3 has 16 residues. V lost 3 bases, J lost 3 bases, and 17 bases lay in between. Germline CDR1 is SGHKS and CDR2 is YYEKEE (reference sequence). CDR3 DNA: TGTGCCAGCAGCTCCGGACAACCGGCCCCAACAGATACGCAGTATTTT. This codes for CASSSGQPAPTDTQYF.

The rearrangement joins TRBV10-3 to TRBJ2-3, with D hard to call. The V gene's germline CDR1 is ENHRY and CDR2 SYGVKD. V lost 5 bases to trimming and J lost 2 bases, with 5 bases between them. This CDR3 is built from 12 residues. The CDR3 sequence is CAISWSTDTQYF. The CDR3 nucleotides are TGTGCCATCAGTTGGTCCACAGATACGCAGTATTTT.